What follows are 19 T cell receptor beta chains derived from one specimen sequenced in a study of beta chain features in type 1 diabetes. Study-wide results and caveats: In all four CD4+ subsets, TCRB CDR3 length was significantly, moderately reduced in type 1 diabetes.

For these receptors, no antigen is known. Every isolated RNA sample was fully reverse transcribed, so sequencing captured expressed TCRB transcripts. Data came from immunoSEQ multiplex PCR; TCRdb stores just in-frame clones and leaves some out. The sample shows some 360,000 clones, 9.6% of them seen only once. The sample was central memory CD4+ T cells from blood. These receptors were obtained from a man aged 25 to 40 with type 1 diabetes.

The rearrangement uses TRBV7-9 and TRBJ1-1; TRBD1 aligns across 8 bases. V was pared by 5 bases and J by 3 bases, with 2 bases of the junction left unmatched. Per the germline V gene, CDR1 is SEHNR and CDR2 is FQNEAQ (reference sequence). There are 13 residues in the CDR3. CDR3 loop: CASSQDRDTEAFF. In DNA form, the CDR3 reads TGTGCCAGCAGCCAGGACAGGGACACTGAAGCTTTCTTT.

This clone was observed a few times. The V call is TRBV7-8, the J call TRBJ2-1; D not resolved. V lost 7 bases and J 4 bases, leaving 20 bases between the germline ends. This CDR3 contains 16 residues. Germline CDR1 SGHVS, CDR2 FQNEAQ. CDR3 amino acids: CASTTSPDAVYNEQFF. CDR3 DNA sequence: TGTGCCAGCACCACGAGTCCGGACGCAGTATACAATGAGCAGTTCTTC.

A few counts support this clone. The chain joins TRBV6-5 to TRBJ1-4; D gene ambiguous. Germline CDR1 reads MNHEY; CDR2 reads SVGAGI. The V end was cut by 5 bases, the J end by 10 bases, with 11 bases between. CDR3 length: 12 amino acids. CDR3 region: CASSPNKRKLFF. The CDR3, as DNA: TGTGCCAGCAGTCCCAACAAACGAAAACTGTTTTTT.

The chain employs TRBV4-3 and TRBJ2-2, with a weak D call TRBD2 (6 bases). Germline V gene sequence: CDR1 LGHNA, CDR2 YSLEER. The CDR3 is made up of 14 amino acids. V shed 2 bases and J shed 7 bases, with 11 bases lying between them. Here the CDR3 reads CASSQPGLRGELFF. The CDR3, as DNA: TGCGCCAGCAGCCAACCGGGACTCCGCGGGGAGCTGTTTTTT.

The CDR3 nucleotides read TGCAGCGTTATAGCGTATTCCACAGATACGCAGTATTTT. Its protein product is CSVIAYSTDTQYF. The chain combines TRBV29-1 with TRBJ2-3; D is perhaps TRBD2 (5 bases). V was shortened by 5 bases and J by 2 bases, with 11 bases between the two germline ends. Germline CDR1 is SQVTM and CDR2 is ANQGSEA. The CDR3 length is 13 residues.

This clone was counted between two and nine times. This chain connects TRBV27 to TRBJ2-7; perhaps TRBD1 as D (5 bases). Looked up from germline, CDR1 is MNHEY and CDR2 is SMNVEV (reference sequence). The CDR3 extends over 14 amino acids. Trimming removed 5 bases at V and 2 bases at J, with 13 bases between. CDR3 in amino acids: CASSRPQGTYEQYF. CDR3 coding DNA: TGTGCCAGCAGTCGACCTCAGGGCACCTACGAGCAGTACTTC.

This clone has a handful of counts. This rearrangement joins TRBV27 to TRBJ2-5, with D perhaps being TRBD1 or TRBD2 (5 bases each). Per germline, CDR1 MNHEY and CDR2 SMNVEV (reference sequence). The CDR3 length is 13 residues. Between the trimmed V and J ends, which lost 6 bases and 7 bases, there was a span of 15 bases. The CDR3: CASRGYGDGTQYF. The CDR3 bases are TGTGCCAGCAGGGGGTACGGGGACGGGACCCAGTACTTC.

Ten or more counts support this clone. The gene calls are TRBV28 and TRBJ1-2; no clear D gene. This CDR3 spans 12 amino acids. V was clipped by 8 bases and J by 3 bases, with 10 bases between them. The germline gives CDR1 MDHEN, CDR2 SYDVKM. CDR3 loop: CASRPTHYGYTF. CDR3 in DNA: TGTGCCAGCCGGCCGACCCACTATGGCTACACCTTC.

This clone occurred many times. The genes are TRBV15 and TRBJ2-3; D is ambiguous. Trimming cost V 6 bases and J 2 bases, with 6 bases left between them. CDR1 and CDR2 (germline): LNHNV, YYDKDF (reference sequence). There are 12 residues in the CDR3. The CDR3 is CATSRVTDTQYF. CDR3 DNA sequence: TGTGCCACCAGTAGGGTCACAGATACGCAGTATTTT.

V is TRBV9 and J is TRBJ2-7, with TRBD2 matching over 10 bases. The CDR3 is 15 residues long. The V segment lost 1 base and the J segment 3 bases; nucleotides outside the gene matches: 4. Germline V gene lookup returns CDR1 SGDLS and CDR2 YYNGEE. CDR3 in DNA: TGTGCCAGCAGCGTATCGGGACTAGCGAGCTACGAGCAGTACTTC. Translating gives CASSVSGLASYEQYF. The variable domain in full, with the rest retrieved from reference TRBV9 and TRBJ2-7, is DSGVTQTPKHLITATGQRVTLRCSPRSGDLSVYWYQQSLDQGLQFLIQYYNGEERAKGNILERFSAQQFPDLHSELNLSSLELGDSALYFCASSVSGLASYEQYFGPGTRLTVT.

This clone was picked up a small number of times. This chain joins TRBV27 and TRBJ1-2; 7 bases map to TRBD1. The CDR3 consists of 14 residues. In germline, CDR1 is MNHEY, CDR2 SMNVEV (reference sequence). Losses at the gene ends were 5 bases for V and 7 bases for J; bases not matched to a gene: 10. The CDR3 loop is CASSPLDRVIGYTF. DNA for the CDR3: TGTGCCAGCAGTCCCCTCGACAGGGTTATTGGCTACACCTTC.

Only a few counts were recorded for this clone. The genes are TRBV4-3 and TRBJ2-4, with 9 bases aligning to TRBD1. The CDR3 covers 14 residues. Germline lookup yields CDR1 LGHNA and CDR2 YSLEER. V shed 3 bases, J shed 7 bases, and the junction held 4 bases outside the gene matches. For the CDR3, the DNA is TGCGCCAGCAGCCAGGGACAGGGAGGGAACATTCAGTACTTC. Encoded protein: CASSQGQGGNIQYF.

V and J are TRBV27 and TRBJ1-3; no definite D call. V was clipped by 5 bases and J by 8 bases, with 13 bases between them. The length of the CDR3 is 13 residues. Germline CDR1 is MNHEY and CDR2 is SMNVEV (reference sequence). This chain's CDR3 is CASSPLQSHTIYF. The CDR3 nucleotides read TGTGCCAGCAGTCCCCTACAGTCCCACACCATATATTTT.

V gene TRBV5-1 combines with J gene TRBJ2-7; TRBD1 agrees at 7 bases. Per the germline V gene, CDR1 is SGHRS and CDR2 is YFSETQ. The V gene end was trimmed by 0 bases and the J gene end by 6 bases; junction bases not matched to a gene: 3. There are 13 residues in the CDR3. CDR3 loop: CASSLATGAEQYF. Written as DNA, the CDR3 is TGCGCCAGCAGCTTGGCAACAGGGGCCGAGCAGTACTTC.

V gene TRBV7-9 combines with J gene TRBJ2-1; D unclear. CDR1 is SEHNR, CDR2 FQNEAQ, per germline (reference sequence). V lost 3 bases, J lost 9 bases, and 9 bases lay in between. This CDR3 comprises 12 residues. CDR3 bases: TGTGCCAGCAGCTTCCAGGAATCTGAGCAGTTCTTC. Its translation: CASSFQESEQFF.

V is TRBV7-9 and J is TRBJ2-3; D is perhaps TRBD1 or TRBD2 (5 bases each). The V end was cut by 1 base, the J end by 0 bases, with 11 bases between. The CDR3 contains 16 residues. Germline CDR1 and CDR2: SEHNR and FQNEAQ (reference sequence). CDR3 coding DNA: TGTGCCAGCAGCTTAGGACGGGGCCTCAGCACAGATACGCAGTATTTT. Translation gives CASSLGRGLSTDTQYF.

The V call is TRBV29-1, the J call TRBJ1-2, with D hard to call. The CDR3 has 12 amino acids. Germline CDR1 is SQVTM and CDR2 is ANQGSEA. Trimming took off 8 bases at V and 5 bases at J, with 15 bases between the two ends. The CDR3 spells CSLWAPSYGYTF. CDR3 coding DNA: TGCAGCTTATGGGCCCCCTCATATGGCTACACCTTC.

Many counts were recorded for this clone. The gene calls are TRBV4-2 and TRBJ2-3; 8 nucleotides agree with TRBD1. Germline CDR1 is LGHNA and CDR2 is YNFKEQ. The V and J ends lost 1 base and 6 bases, in that order; junction bases with no gene match: 0. There are 13 residues in the CDR3. The CDR3 DNA is TGTGCCAGCAGCCAAGGGACAGGGGATACGCAGTATTTT. It is translated as CASSQGTGDTQYF.

This clone was observed a few times. The chain couples TRBV27 to TRBJ1-2; D not certain. The V gene lost 5 bases and the J gene lost 6 bases, with 19 bases spanning the gap. Germline lookup yields CDR1 MNHEY and CDR2 SMNVEV (reference sequence). This CDR3 contains 15 residues. The CDR3 coding sequence is TGTGCCAGCAGTGACTACCCCGGACGGCTGAATGGCTACACCTTC. Residues: CASSDYPGRLNGYTF.